These 18 T cell receptor beta chains were sequenced from one sample in a study of shared clonotypes between healthy human individuals. Profiled with immunoSEQ multiplex PCR; TCRdb holds only in-frame clones, not every one. Among around 330,000 clones listed, roughly 70% were seen once. The sequenced sample was memory CD4+ T cells sorted from blood. The subset here: CD45RA-negative fraction. The receptors were sampled from a young man in good health.

The CDR3 DNA reads TGTGCCAGCAGCTCTAGCGGGAGGGCCTTCGAGCAGTACTTC. Translating gives CASSSSGRAFEQYF. This chain joins TRBV11-2 and TRBJ2-7; 12 bases are shared with TRBD2. The CDR3 consists of 14 residues. Per germline, CDR1 SGHAT and CDR2 FQNNGV. After removal of 4 bases from V and 6 bases from J, the junction contained 4 bases not matched to a gene.

With regard to this clone: The identical CDR3 is also encoded by other nucleotide sequences in the sample. The gene calls are TRBV14 and TRBJ2-7, with TRBD2 matching over 11 bases. J was trimmed by 2 bases and V by 4 bases; bases with no gene match: 4. The CDR3 has 15 residues. The germline V gene has CDR1 SGHDN and CDR2 FVKESK. The CDR3 DNA sequence: TGTGCCAGCAGCCGAGGGACTAGCGGAACCTACGAGCAGTACTTC. It encodes CASSRGTSGTYEQYF.

The genes are TRBV9 and TRBJ2-1; 8 nucleotides agree with TRBD1. The CDR3 totals 15 residues. Germline CDR1 reads SGDLS; CDR2 reads YYNGEE. Trimming removed 0 bases from V and 6 bases from J; junction bases left unmatched: 5. The CDR3 region has the DNA TGTGCCAGCAGCGTAGGGGGGACAGGTGGCAATGAGCAGTTCTTC. Translated, it gives CASSVGGTGGNEQFF.

V usage is TRBV5-1 and J usage is TRBJ1-1, with 7 bases identical to TRBD1. The germline CDR1 and CDR2 sequences are SGHRS and YFSETQ. J was trimmed by 4 bases and V by 1 base; bases with no gene match: 4. The CDR3 has 14 residues. CDR3 region: CASSLRRGATEAFF. The CDR3 region has the DNA TGCGCCAGCAGCTTGCGCAGGGGGGCCACTGAAGCTTTCTTT.

This chain connects TRBV20-1 to TRBJ1-1; 9 positions agree with TRBD1. This CDR3 has 11 residues. Germline lookup yields CDR1 DFQATT and CDR2 SNEGSKA (reference sequence). CDR3 nucleotide sequence: TGCAGGATTCCGGGACAGGGCGAAGCTTTCTTT. It codes for CRIPGQGEAFF.

The V gene is TRBV10-3, the J gene TRBJ2-1; 9 bases are shared with TRBD2. V lost 7 bases and J lost 2; bases outside the gene matches: 18. The length of the CDR3 is 19 residues. Germline loops: CDR1 ENHRY, CDR2 SYGVKD. The CDR3, as DNA: TGTGCCATCACCCGAGCTCCTAGCGGGAATCGGGGGGCCTACAATGAGCAGTTCTTC. Its protein is CAITRAPSGNRGAYNEQFF.

The chain is built from TRBV29-1 and TRBJ2-3, with TRBD2 matching over 7 bases. The CDR3 contains 15 residues. V lost 4 bases to trimming and J lost 2 bases; unmatched junction nucleotides: 9. CDR1 is SQVTM and CDR2 is ANQGSEA in the germline V gene. CDR3 DNA: TGCAGCGTTGTAGAGAGCGGGACCCACACAGATACGCAGTATTTT. Its translation: CSVVESGTHTDTQYF.

This chain connects TRBV10-1 to TRBJ2-7, with D possibly TRBD2 on 5 matching bases. V shed 6 bases and J shed 6 bases, with 18 bases lying between them. CDR1 is WNHNN, CDR2 SYGVQD, per germline (reference sequence). The CDR3 contains 14 residues. The CDR3: CASSDYRLGGEQYF. The CDR3 bases are TGCGCCAGCAGCGACTACCGATTAGGAGGCGAGCAGTACTTC.

This chain connects TRBV9 to TRBJ2-5, with D perhaps assigned TRBD1 or TRBD2 (6 bases each). The V gene lost 3 bases and the J gene lost 4 bases, with 19 bases spanning the gap. The length of the CDR3 is 16 residues. Germline CDR1 and CDR2: SGDLS and YYNGEE. Here the CDR3 DNA reads TGTGCCAGCAGCGAAACTTTAGGGGGGCAGTTAGAGACCCAGTACTTC. Its protein is CASSETLGGQLETQYF.

The chain is built from TRBV11-2 and TRBJ2-5; D is unresolved. This CDR3 spans 13 amino acids. CDR1 is SGHAT and CDR2 is FQNNGV in the germline V gene. The V end lost 5 bases, the J end lost 3 bases, and 10 bases lay between the germline ends. CDR3 coding DNA: TGTGCCAGCAGCCCGACACCTGAAGAGACCCAGTACTTC. Its translation: CASSPTPEETQYF.

The chain recombines TRBV11-2 with TRBJ2-3; TRBD2 matches at 10 bases. V gave up 8 bases and J gave up 7 bases; unmatched junction bases: 15. Germline V gene sequence: CDR1 SGHAT, CDR2 FQNNGV. The CDR3 is made up of 16 amino acids. The CDR3 sequence: CASGTPSGSFPHTQYF. In DNA, the CDR3 is TGTGCCAGCGGCACCCCTAGCGGGAGTTTTCCCCATACGCAGTATTTT.

This rearrangement joins TRBV10-1 to TRBJ2-5; 9 nucleotides agree with TRBD1. The CDR3 extends over 15 amino acids. Germline V CDR1 and CDR2: WNHNN, SYGVQD (reference sequence). Unmatched junction bases numbered 10, after V lost 6 bases and J lost 5 bases. The CDR3 is CASSYTQGACETQYF. The CDR3 nucleotides read TGCGCCAGCAGCTACACACAGGGGGCGTGTGAGACCCAGTACTTC.

The sample holds one count of this clone. The chain carries TRBV5-1 and TRBJ2-1, with unresolved D. The CDR3 has 13 amino acids. CDR1 SGHRS and CDR2 YFSETQ come from the germline V gene. V lost 4 bases to trimming and J lost 6 bases, with 11 bases between them. As DNA, the CDR3 is TGCGCCAGCAGCCTAGAGGTTAGCAATGAGCAGTTCTTC. Protein product: CASSLEVSNEQFF.

V usage is TRBV28 and J usage is TRBJ2-7; 7 bases match TRBD2. Germline values: CDR1 MDHEN, CDR2 SYDVKM. CDR3 size: 15 residues. Trimming at V came to 5 bases and at J to 1 base, leaving 8 bases not matched to a gene. The CDR3 region has the DNA TGTGCCAGCAGTCGTCCGTTTAGCGGGTCCTACGAGCAGTACTTC. This codes for CASSRPFSGSYEQYF.

On this clone: Its ends do not fully match the called genes, so a read error is possible. The chain couples TRBV9 to TRBJ2-6; the D gene is possibly TRBD1 (6 bases). Germline V gene sequence: CDR1 SGDLS, CDR2 YYNGEE. This CDR3 has 15 residues. CDR3 in DNA: TGTGCCAGTAGCGCACAGGGTTCTGGGGCCAACGTCCTGACTTTC. Protein: CASSAQGSGANVLTF.

The rearrangement uses TRBV6-1 and TRBJ2-5; TRBD2 agrees at 8 bases. The germline CDR1 and CDR2 sequences are MNHNS and SASEGT. The CDR3 spans 16 residues. The V gene end was trimmed by 4 bases and the J gene end by 3 bases; junction bases not matched to a gene: 10. The CDR3 DNA reads TGTGCCAGCAGTGTCCGGACTAGCTTGAGGGAAGAGACCCAGTACTTC. Amino acid sequence: CASSVRTSLREETQYF.

The chain links TRBV4-1 to TRBJ1-5; 7 bases fit TRBD1. Germline values: CDR1 MGHRA, CDR2 YSYEKL. The ends lost 2 bases at V and 2 bases at J; junction bases unmatched: 9. The CDR3 length is 17 residues. CDR3 amino acids: CASSQHHRGSGNQPQHF. For the CDR3, the DNA is TGCGCCAGCAGCCAACACCACAGGGGATCGGGCAATCAGCCCCAGCATTTT.

This clone turned up a few times. The V gene is TRBV6-5, the J gene TRBJ1-5; 9 bases align to TRBD1. Germline trimming cut 6 bases from V and 7 bases from J; bases unmatched to any gene: 10. Germline V CDR1 and CDR2: MNHEY, SVGAGI. The CDR3 loop spans 15 amino acids. CDR3 amino acids: CASRPTGQGGQPQHF. The CDR3 DNA reads TGTGCCAGCAGGCCCACGGGACAGGGAGGACAGCCCCAGCATTTT.